These 28 T cell receptor beta chains originate from one sample sequenced in a study of response to subunit inactivated influenza vaccine. TCRdb redid the calling of the RT-PCR reads with MiXCR, one entry per CDR3 protein. The repertoire has approximately 700,000 distinct CDR3 sequences, 15% to 19% of them found once; the top ten carry 11%. The sequencing here drew on PBMCs from blood, taken 12 days after vaccination. The source is a man aged 50 to 60 who received an inactivated influenza vaccine.

This clonotype was counted at least ten times. The chain couples TRBV5-6 to TRBJ2-5; weak D call: TRBD2 (6 bases). V lost 1 base, J lost 4 bases, and 20 bases lay in between. Looked up from germline, CDR1 is SGHDT and CDR2 is YYEEEE. The CDR3 is made up of 17 amino acids. CDR3: CASSLWGLSSLRETQYF. DNA of the CDR3: TGTGCCAGCAGCTTGTGGGGACTCTCTTCCCTAAGAGAGACCCAGTACTTC.

The table lists this clonotype with a few counts. J is TRBJ2-7 and V is TRBV3-1, with D hard to call. CDR3 length: 13 residues. Germline-derived CDR1 and CDR2 are LGHDT and YNNKEL (reference sequence). V lost 0 bases, J lost 3 bases, and 6 bases lay in between. The CDR3 sequence is CASSQDPLYEQYF. The CDR3 DNA is TGTGCCAGCAGCCAAGACCCGCTCTACGAGCAGTACTTC.

Only a few counts were recorded for this clonotype. The gene calls are TRBV6-2 or TRBV6-3 and TRBJ2-2; 8 bases agree with TRBD1. The V and J ends lost 2 bases and 5 bases, in that order; junction bases with no gene match: 10. Germline V gene sequence: CDR1 MNHEY, CDR2 SVGEGT. This CDR3 contains 17 residues. The CDR3 is CASSYIGTGEGTGELFF. The CDR3 nucleotides read TGTGCCAGCAGTTACATCGGGACAGGCGAGGGGACCGGGGAGCTGTTTTTT.

The chain combines TRBV6-2 or TRBV6-3 with TRBJ2-6; D possibly corresponds to TRBD1 (6 bases). Germline V lookup: CDR1 MNHEY, CDR2 SVGEGT. Trimming removed 2 bases from V and 0 bases from J, with 17 bases in between. The CDR3 runs to 19 residues. The chain's CDR3 is CASSYILAQGLSGANVLTF. The CDR3 bases are TGTGCCAGCAGTTACATCTTGGCACAGGGCCTCTCTGGGGCCAACGTCCTGACTTTC.

A word on this clonotype: Sequence at one end of the junction differs from germline and may be a read error. The rearrangement uses TRBV27 and TRBJ1-5; D may be TRBD1 (5 bases). CDR3 length equals 15 residues. CDR1 is MNHEY and CDR2 is SMNVEV in the germline V gene (reference sequence). CDR3: CGSSLDWDSNQPQHF. CDR3 in DNA: TGTGGCAGCAGTTTAGATTGGGACAGCAATCAGCCCCAGCATTTT.

This clonotype was found a few times. This sequence joins TRBV12-3 or TRBV12-4 and TRBJ2-5; TRBD2 aligns across 15 bases. J gave up 3 bases and V 3 bases, and 8 bases lay outside the gene matches. The CDR3 spans 18 residues. DNA for the CDR3: TGTGCCAGCAGTTTCCGGGGACTAGCGGGGGGAACTAAAGAGACCCAGTACTTC. Translation gives CASSFRGLAGGTKETQYF.

The rearrangement uses TRBV4-2 and TRBJ1-2; possibly TRBD1 for D (6 bases). V gave up 0 bases and J gave up 2 bases, with 13 bases separating them. From germline, CDR1 is LGHNA and CDR2 YNFKEQ. The CDR3 covers 16 residues. DNA for the CDR3: TGTGCCAGCAGCCAAGACAGGGGCCCCAAGAACTATGGCTACACCTTC. This gives the protein CASSQDRGPKNYGYTF.

The CDR3 sequence is CASSLVAGRINEQYF. As DNA, the CDR3 is TGCGCCAGCAGCTTGGTGGCGGGAAGGATTAACGAGCAGTACTTC. The chain joins TRBV5-1 to TRBJ2-7; D may be TRBD2 (6 bases). V was trimmed by 0 bases and J by 5 bases, leaving 15 bases between them. This CDR3 contains 15 residues. Per germline, CDR1 SGHRS and CDR2 YFSETQ. Complete variable domain (other parts from reference TRBV5-1 and TRBJ2-7): KAGVTQTPRYLIKTRGQQVTLSCSPISGHRSVSWYQQTPGQGLQFLFEYFSETQRNKGNFPGRFSGRQFSNSRSEMNVSTLELGDSALYLCASSLVAGRINEQYFGPGTRLTVT.

The table lists this clonotype with many counts. The J gene is TRBJ2-3, the V gene TRBV29-1, with 8 bases that match TRBD1. The CDR3 has 13 residues. Losses at the gene ends were 4 bases for V and 7 bases for J; bases not matched to a gene: 7. Germline CDR1 SQVTM, CDR2 ANQGSEA. CDR3 in DNA: TGCAGCGTTGTTCCGGGACAGGCTAATACGCAGTATTTT. Amino acids: CSVVPGQANTQYF.

This clonotype came up a few times. The chain joins TRBV5-6 to TRBJ2-7, with D tentatively TRBD1 (5 bases). There are 14 residues in the CDR3. Trimming took 0 bases from V and 5 from J, leaving 12 bases between them. Germline V CDR1 and CDR2: SGHDT, YYEEEE. This CDR3 is CASSLVQGSHEQYF. DNA of the CDR3: TGTGCCAGCAGCTTGGTTCAGGGTAGCCACGAGCAGTACTTC.

J is TRBJ2-2 and V is TRBV24-1; D is ambiguous. Per the germline V gene, CDR1 is KGHDR and CDR2 is SFDVKD. This CDR3 contains 16 residues. The V and J ends lost 3 bases and 1 base respectively, with 11 bases between them. CDR3 sequence reads: CATSDTRQGNTGELFF. The CDR3 DNA reads as TGTGCCACCAGTGATACCCGACAAGGGAACACCGGGGAGCTGTTTTTT.

The chain combines TRBV2 with TRBJ2-1; 7 bases map to TRBD2. V gave up 7 bases and J gave up 6 bases; unmatched junction bases: 9. The CDR3 runs 14 residues. Germline CDR1 and CDR2: SNHLY and FYNNEI. The CDR3 sequence is CASTEMAGVNEQFF. CDR3 nucleotide sequence: TGTGCCAGCACGGAGATGGCGGGAGTCAATGAGCAGTTCTTC.

The rearrangement links TRBV25-1 to TRBJ1-3; 8 nucleotides match TRBD1. CDR1 MGHDK and CDR2 SYGVNS come from the germline V gene. J gave up 2 bases and V 5 bases, and 2 bases lay outside the gene matches. CDR3 length: 14 amino acids. The CDR3 sequence: CASSTGGPGNTIYF. The CDR3 DNA follows: TGTGCCAGCAGTACAGGGGGGCCTGGAAACACCATATATTTT.

This clonotype is a singleton in its sample. This chain connects TRBV20-1 to TRBJ2-7; 11 nucleotides match TRBD1. Germline V gene lookup returns CDR1 DFQATT and CDR2 SNEGSKA (reference sequence). Trimming cost V 0 bases and J 6 bases; bases outside gene matches: 10. The CDR3 totals 16 residues. In nucleotides, the CDR3 is TGCAGTGCTAGAGACCCGTCCGGGACAGGGGGAGGCGAGCAGTACTTC. Protein sequence: CSARDPSGTGGGEQYF.

In this sample, this clonotype turned up many times. The genes are TRBV7-2 and TRBJ1-1; a weak D match, TRBD1 (5 bases). Between the trimmed V and J ends, which lost 6 bases and 1 base, there was a span of 9 bases. CDR3 length: 13 amino acids. Germline CDR1 is SGHTA and CDR2 is FQGNSA. Here the CDR3 reads CASSSDRNTEAFF. The CDR3 DNA sequence: TGTGCCAGCAGTTCTGACAGGAACACTGAAGCTTTCTTT.

The rearrangement uses TRBV20-1 and TRBJ1-5; D perhaps matches TRBD1 (6 bases). The CDR3 is 12 residues long. The germline CDR1 and CDR2 sequences are DFQATT and SNEGSKA (reference sequence). The V gene lost 7 bases and the J gene lost 4 bases, with 11 bases spanning the gap. Here the CDR3 DNA reads TGCAGTGGGGAACAGGGAAATCAGCCCCAGCATTTT. It codes for CSGEQGNQPQHF.

The sample holds a few counts of this clonotype. J is TRBJ2-3 and V is TRBV5-1; 10 bases fit TRBD2. The V segment lost 4 bases and the J segment 0 bases; nucleotides outside the gene matches: 11. Germline CDR1 reads SGHRS; CDR2 reads YFSETQ. CDR3 length: 18 residues. The CDR3 DNA follows: TGCGCCAGCAGCGATAGCACCGGAGCGGGGGGGAGCACAGATACGCAGTATTTT. It translates to CASSDSTGAGGSTDTQYF.

V is TRBV7-6 and J is TRBJ2-1; tentative D call: TRBD1 (8 bases). The CDR3 has 15 amino acids. Germline V gives CDR1 SGHVS, CDR2 FNYEAQ. With 2 bases removed from V and 6 bases from J, the gap between germline ends came to 14 bases. Here the CDR3 DNA reads TGTGCCAGCAGCTTAACAGGGGGGGGGAGCAATGAGCAGTTCTTC. It is translated as CASSLTGGGSNEQFF. Full variable domain (missing parts from reference TRBV7-6 and TRBJ2-1): GAGVSQSPRYKVTKRGQDVALRCDPISGHVSLYWYRQALGQGPEFLTYFNYEAQQDKSGLPNDRFSAERPEGSISTLTIQRTEQRDSAMYRCASSLTGGGSNEQFFGPGTRLTVL.

The chain employs TRBV10-2 and TRBJ2-1, with 8 bases matching TRBD1. Per germline, CDR1 WSHSY and CDR2 SAAADI. V shed 4 bases and J 4 bases; nucleotides not matched to a gene: 6. This CDR3 has 15 amino acids. CDR3: CASSAGGGQYNEQFF. The DNA of the CDR3 is TGCGCCAGCAGTGCAGGGGGCGGGCAATACAATGAGCAGTTCTTC.

This clonotype was counted only a few times. The gene calls are TRBV4-3 and TRBJ2-4; 8 bases agree with TRBD1. V lost 3 bases to trimming and J lost 9 bases; unmatched junction nucleotides: 7. The CDR3 contains 14 residues. Germline CDR1 and CDR2: LGHNA and YSLEER. CDR3 protein: CASSQEGQGGIQYF. The CDR3, as DNA: TGCGCCAGCAGCCAGGAAGGACAGGGCGGCATTCAGTACTTC.

CDR3 bases: TGTGCCAGCAGCTCCTGGACGTCTAGCACAGATACGCAGTATTTT. It yields the protein CASSSWTSSTDTQYF. The V call is TRBV7-2, the J call TRBJ2-3; D call uncertain. This CDR3 is 15 amino acids long. Germline V gene lookup returns CDR1 SGHTA and CDR2 FQGNSA. Trimming stripped 4 bases from V and 0 bases from J, with 11 bases between.

This clonotype was counted once. The gene calls are TRBV6-2 or TRBV6-3 and TRBJ1-4; TRBD1 might be the D (5 bases). V was clipped by 6 bases and J by 14 bases, with 16 bases between them. Germline CDR1 MNHEY, CDR2 SVGEGT. The CDR3 totals 12 residues. The CDR3 DNA reads TGTGCCAGCAGCCCCGGGACTTTCGGGCTGTTTTTT. Its protein is CASSPGTFGLFF.

This clonotype has a handful of counts. This chain connects TRBV6-1 to TRBJ1-5, with 9 bases aligning to TRBD1. This CDR3 spans 13 amino acids. With 6 bases clipped from V and 13 bases from J, the junction kept 10 bases outside the gene matches. CDR1 and CDR2 from the germline V gene are MNHNS and SASEGT. The CDR3 spells CASRDPGQGGQHF. The CDR3 nucleotides read TGTGCCAGCAGAGATCCGGGACAGGGAGGTCAGCATTTT.

This clonotype was recorded a few times. V and J are TRBV21-1 and TRBJ1-5. TRBV21-1 represents a pseudogene. The CDR3 sequence is 11 residues long. The CDR3 sequence: CASNLKQPQHF. CDR3 nucleotides: TGTGCCAGCAACCTTAAGCAGCCCCAGCATTTT.

This clonotype has a handful of counts. V is TRBV27 and J is TRBJ2-2; a weak D match, TRBD1 (6 bases). Germline V lookup: CDR1 MNHEY, CDR2 SMNVEV (reference sequence). V lost 2 bases, J lost 0 bases, and 10 bases lay in between. The CDR3 consists of 16 residues. In DNA, the CDR3 is TGTGCCAGCAGTTTAAGGGGGACAACGAACACCGGGGAGCTGTTTTTT. Its protein is CASSLRGTTNTGELFF.

A single count supports this clonotype. The chain is built from TRBV3-1 and TRBJ1-1, with D maybe TRBD1 (5 bases). V lost 4 bases and J 12 bases, leaving 12 bases between the germline ends. CDR1 is LGHDT and CDR2 is YNNKEL in the germline V gene (reference sequence). The CDR3 length is 11 residues. CDR3 bases: TGTGCCAGCAGCCGGATAGGGGCGACTTTCTTT. Amino acid sequence: CASSRIGATFF.

The chain uses TRBV15 and TRBJ1-5; no reliable D call. Germline assignment: CDR1 LNHNV and CDR2 YYDKDF (reference sequence). This CDR3 has 15 amino acids. Trimming took off 0 bases at V and 0 bases at J, with 6 bases between the two ends. The CDR3 nucleotides read TGTGCCACCAGCAGAGATCCTACTAGCAATCAGCCCCAGCATTTT. Encoded protein: CATSRDPTSNQPQHF. The whole variable domain, filled in from reference TRBV15 and TRBJ1-5, reads DAMVIQNPRYQVTQFGKPVTLSCSQTLNHNVMYWYQQKSSQAPKLLFHYYDKDFNNEADTPDNFQSRRPNTSFCFLDIRSPGLGDTAMYLCATSRDPTSNQPQHFGDGTRLSIL.

V usage is TRBV6-2 or TRBV6-3 and J usage is TRBJ2-1; 11 bases line up with TRBD2. Per the germline V gene, CDR1 is MNHEY and CDR2 is SVGEGT. The CDR3 contains 15 residues. V dropped 5 bases and J dropped 4; count of bases not matched to a gene: 4. In DNA form, the CDR3 reads TGTGCCAGCAGTAAACTAGCGGGGGTTTACAATGAGCAGTTCTTC. This translates into CASSKLAGVYNEQFF.